Listed below are T cell receptor beta chains from one sample, sequenced in a study of control samples from healthy donors and cancer patients. Clones were sequenced by immunoSEQ multiplex PCR, and TCRdb holds only the in-frame ones, with some missing. Of some 160,000 clones listed, approximately 94% are singletons. Sequencing used blood. These receptors were collected from a woman aged 40 to 49 in good health. CDR3s include the opening cysteine and the closing phenylalanine or tryptophan. The order of the fields is CDR3 DNA, CDR3 protein, J gene, V gene, clone size, D gene. D genes are given only for firm matches. The size entry is marked missing in some rows and otherwise reads once, few, many or a size class.

DNA: TGTGCCAGCAGCTTAGGGGCCATCAATGAGCAGTTCTTC
CDR3: CASSLGAINEQFF
J: TRBJ2-1
V: TRBV7-2
size: NA
D: NA

DNA: TGTGCCACCGAGGGGTATGAGGGACGGACCGGGGAGCTGTTTTTT
CDR3: CATEGYEGRTGELFF
J: TRBJ2-2
V: TRBV6-5
size: NA
D: NA

DNA: TGTGCCAGCAGTCATCCGGGGGACCTGAACACTGAAGCTTTCTTT
CDR3: CASSHPGDLNTEAFF
J: TRBJ1-1
V: TRBV7-2
size: NA
D: NA

DNA: TGTGCCATCAGTGAGTCGGAGGGGGTTGGCTACACCTTC
CDR3: CAISESEGVGYTF
J: TRBJ1-2
V: TRBV10-3
size: NA
D: NA

DNA: TGCGCCAGCAGCCCAAGCACTAGCGCAAGCTCCTACAATGAGCAGTTCTTC
CDR3: CASSPSTSASSYNEQFF
J: TRBJ2-1
V: TRBV5-1
size: NA
D: TRBD2

DNA: TGTGCCAGCAGCCGGGAACAGGGTATGACTGAAGCTTTCTTT
CDR3: CASSREQGMTEAFF
J: TRBJ1-1
V: TRBV3-1/TRBV3-2
size: NA
D: NA

DNA: TGTGCCAGCAGCTTGGCCACACCCCCGGCTGTCGAGTCCTTC
CDR3: CASSLATPPAVESF
J: TRBJ1-2
V: TRBV11-2
size: NA
D: NA

DNA: TGTGCCAGCAGTCCCGGCGCCTATGGCTACACCTTC
CDR3: CASSPGAYGYTF
J: TRBJ1-2
V: TRBV12-3/TRBV12-4
size: NA
D: NA

DNA: TGTGCCAGCAGTTTAAGGGGGGACAGGGCAAGCCAGCCCCAGCATTTT
CDR3: CASSLRGDRASQPQHF
J: TRBJ1-5
V: TRBV27
size: NA
D: TRBD1

DNA: TGCGCCAGCAGCCAGGGACAGGGCGCTAACTATGGCTACACCTTC
CDR3: CASSQGQGANYGYTF
J: TRBJ1-2
V: TRBV4-1
size: NA
D: TRBD1

DNA: TGTGCCAGCAGCCAGGCTAGGTACGGAGGCCCCTACGAGCAGTACTTC
CDR3: CASSQARYGGPYEQYF
J: TRBJ2-7
V: TRBV3-1/TRBV3-2
size: NA
D: NA

DNA: TGTGCCAGCAGTCCCCGACTCGGAGGAGGCTACACCTTC
CDR3: CASSPRLGGGYTF
J: TRBJ1-2
V: TRBV6-5
size: NA
D: NA

DNA: TGTGCCAGCAGCGTAGAGCAGGGGGCGCACGGTGGCTACACCTTC
CDR3: CASSVEQGAHGGYTF
J: TRBJ1-2
V: TRBV9
size: NA
D: TRBD1

DNA: TGCGCCAGCAGCCAAGCCGGGGTCAGCCACTATGGCTACACCTTC
CDR3: CASSQAGVSHYGYTF
J: TRBJ1-2
V: TRBV4-1
size: NA
D: NA

DNA: TGTGCCAGCAGCTCTACGGGACTCGGGGAAGAGACCCAGTACTTC
CDR3: CASSSTGLGEETQYF
J: TRBJ2-5
V: TRBV5-4
size: NA
D: NA

DNA: TGTGCCAGCAGTTACTCTCTCAATGAAAAACTGTTTTTT
CDR3: CASSYSLNEKLFF
J: TRBJ1-4
V: TRBV6-5
size: NA
D: NA

DNA: TGTGCCAGCAGCCCAGGACAGCGGGACTCAGATACGCAGTATTTT
CDR3: CASSPGQRDSDTQYF
J: TRBJ2-3
V: TRBV6-5
size: NA
D: NA

DNA: TGTGCCAGCAGTTCTTACGTTGGAAACACCATATATTTT
CDR3: CASSSYVGNTIYF
J: TRBJ1-3
V: TRBV6-5
size: once
D: NA

DNA: TGTGCCAGCAGCTTAGTTGGGACAGGTTCAACAGATACGCAGTATTTT
CDR3: CASSLVGTGSTDTQYF
J: TRBJ2-3
V: TRBV7-2
size: NA
D: TRBD1

DNA: TGTGCCAGCAGCCAAGTGGTTGATCAGCCCCAGCATTTT
CDR3: CASSQVVDQPQHF
J: TRBJ1-5
V: TRBV3-1/TRBV3-2
size: NA
D: NA

DNA: TGCGCCAGCAGCCAAGTTCCGGGAGGCTCCTCCTACGAGCAGTACTTC
CDR3: CASSQVPGGSSYEQYF
J: TRBJ2-7
V: TRBV4-3
size: NA
D: TRBD2

DNA: TGCGCCAGCAGTGACAGGGCCCCCACAGATACGCAGTATTTT
CDR3: CASSDRAPTDTQYF
J: TRBJ2-3
V: TRBV5-1
size: NA
D: TRBD1

DNA: TGTGCCATCAGTGAGTCCGATTCGGGACGGGATAATTCACCCCTCCACTTT
CDR3: CAISESDSGRDNSPLHF
J: TRBJ1-6
V: TRBV10-3
size: NA
D: NA

DNA: TGTGCCAGCAGCCAAAGGACAGGGAATGAAAAACTGTTTTTT
CDR3: CASSQRTGNEKLFF
J: TRBJ1-4
V: TRBV13
size: NA
D: TRBD1

DNA: TGTGCCAGCAGCCCGCAGGGGAACTCTGGAAACACCATATATTTT
CDR3: CASSPQGNSGNTIYF
J: TRBJ1-3
V: TRBV7-2
size: NA
D: NA

DNA: TGTGCCAGCAACCCTACTAGCGGACGCACAGATACGCAGTATTTT
CDR3: CASNPTSGRTDTQYF
J: TRBJ2-3
V: TRBV2
size: NA
D: TRBD2

DNA: TGTGCCTGGAGTATAGGACAGAACACTGAAGCTTTCTTT
CDR3: CAWSIGQNTEAFF
J: TRBJ1-1
V: TRBV30
size: NA
D: NA

DNA: TGTGCCAGCAGTTACTTGTCAGGGGGGGGCAATCAGCCCCAGCATTTT
CDR3: CASSYLSGGGNQPQHF
J: TRBJ1-5
V: TRBV6-6
size: NA
D: TRBD1

DNA: TGTGCCACCAGTCGGGCAGGGAGGTTTCGGGACTATGGCTACACCTTC
CDR3: CATSRAGRFRDYGYTF
J: TRBJ1-2
V: TRBV24-1
size: NA
D: NA

DNA: TGTGCCAGCAGCTCCCCAGTGTCCTCCTACGAGCAGTACTTC
CDR3: CASSSPVSSYEQYF
J: TRBJ2-7
V: TRBV7-9
size: NA
D: NA

DNA: TGTGCCAGCAGCCGGGGACAGGGCTATCAGCCCCAGCATTTT
CDR3: CASSRGQGYQPQHF
J: TRBJ1-5
V: TRBV7-2
size: NA
D: TRBD1

DNA: TGCGCCAGCAGCGACCTCCGGGACAGGGCCACCTACGAGCAGTACTTC
CDR3: CASSDLRDRATYEQYF
J: TRBJ2-7
V: TRBV10-2
size: NA
D: TRBD1

DNA: TGTGCCAGCCAACAGGGTTACAATGAGCAGTTCTTC
CDR3: CASQQGYNEQFF
J: TRBJ2-1
V: TRBV2
size: NA
D: NA

DNA: TGTGCCAGCAGCGGACGACAGGGGGCTACAGATACGCAGTATTTT
CDR3: CASSGRQGATDTQYF
J: TRBJ2-3
V: TRBV9
size: NA
D: TRBD1

DNA: TGTGCCAGCAGTCGGGACAGGGGGAATGGCTACACCTTC
CDR3: CASSRDRGNGYTF
J: TRBJ1-2
V: TRBV12-3/TRBV12-4
size: NA
D: TRBD1

DNA: TGTGCCAGCAGCTTAGCTGCGGCCTTATGGGGTGAGCAGTTCTTC
CDR3: CASSLAAALWGEQFF
J: TRBJ2-1
V: TRBV13
size: NA
D: NA

DNA: TGTGCCAGCAGCTTGGGGGAAGGAAACACCATATATTTT
CDR3: CASSLGEGNTIYF
J: TRBJ1-3
V: TRBV5-6
size: NA
D: NA

DNA: TGCAGTGCTAAGGGGCCTGGGACCCAGTACTTC
CDR3: CSAKGPGTQYF
J: TRBJ2-5
V: TRBV20-1
size: NA
D: NA

DNA: TGTGCCAGCAGCTTAGGGGGAAGGGATACGCAGTATTTT
CDR3: CASSLGGRDTQYF
J: TRBJ2-3
V: TRBV7-2
size: NA
D: NA

DNA: TGCAGCGCGACAGGGGGCAGTAAACTGTTTTTT
CDR3: CSATGGSKLFF
J: TRBJ1-4
V: TRBV29-1
size: NA
D: TRBD1

DNA: TGTGCCAGCAGTGAAGTCCCCTACGAGCAGTACTTC
CDR3: CASSEVPYEQYF
J: TRBJ2-7
V: TRBV25-1
size: once
D: NA

DNA: TGTGCCAGCAGCTTGGCAGGCGCGCGCTATAATTCACCCCTCCACTTT
CDR3: CASSLAGARYNSPLHF
J: TRBJ1-6
V: TRBV5-6
size: NA
D: NA

DNA: TGTGCCAGCACCGATGGGACCGGGGAGCTGTTTTTT
CDR3: CASTDGTGELFF
J: TRBJ2-2
V: TRBV7-9
size: once
D: NA

DNA: TGTGCCAGCAGCGTAGGTATAAGGGTCCCTCTAGCGGGAGGAGGAGGGGCCAACGTCCTGACTTTC
CDR3: CASSVGIRVPLAGGGGANVLTF
J: TRBJ2-6
V: TRBV9
size: NA
D: TRBD2

DNA: TGTGCCATCAGTCAAGAGGGGACAGGTGGTGAAAAACTGTTTTTT
CDR3: CAISQEGTGGEKLFF
J: TRBJ1-4
V: TRBV10-3
size: once
D: TRBD1

DNA: TGTGCCAGCAGTTACTCGTCCAGCCGCTCTGGAAACACCATATATTTT
CDR3: CASSYSSSRSGNTIYF
J: TRBJ1-3
V: TRBV6-5
size: NA
D: NA

DNA: TGTGCCAGTAGTATAGCCCGCCGGACCCCTTTTCGAAATGTGAACACTGAAGCTTTCTTT
CDR3: CASSIARRTPFRNVNTEAFF
J: TRBJ1-1
V: TRBV19
size: NA
D: NA

DNA: TGTGCCAGCAATCAGGGCAGGGGGTACTCACCCCTCCACTTT
CDR3: CASNQGRGYSPLHF
J: TRBJ1-6
V: TRBV2
size: NA
D: TRBD1

DNA: TGTGCCAGCAGCAGCGAACTTAACAGGGGATGGGATGGCTACACCTTC
CDR3: CASSSELNRGWDGYTF
J: TRBJ1-2
V: TRBV9
size: NA
D: TRBD1

DNA: TGTGCCAGCAGTTACTCGACAGGGGCTAATGAAAAACTGTTTTTT
CDR3: CASSYSTGANEKLFF
J: TRBJ1-4
V: TRBV6-5
size: NA
D: TRBD1

DNA: TGTGCCAGCAGCTTAGAAAGGACTAGCACCGGGGAGCTGTTTTTT
CDR3: CASSLERTSTGELFF
J: TRBJ2-2
V: TRBV11-2
size: NA
D: TRBD2

DNA: TGCGCCAGCAGCCATAGAAGTCCCCTACTAGGAGAGACCCAGTACTTC
CDR3: CASSHRSPLLGETQYF
J: TRBJ2-5
V: TRBV4-1
size: NA
D: NA

DNA: TGTGCCAGTAGTTTCCTGAGGGGGGCAAGGAATTCACCCCTCCACTTT
CDR3: CASSFLRGARNSPLHF
J: TRBJ1-6
V: TRBV19
size: NA
D: NA

DNA: TGTGCCAGCAGCCCTAGGGGGGGAGGGCCTAGGGAGCAGTTCTTC
CDR3: CASSPRGGGPREQFF
J: TRBJ2-1
V: TRBV11-3
size: NA
D: NA

DNA: TGTGCCAGCAGCCCCCCCGGGGAGTATACGGAGCCCCAGCATTTT
CDR3: CASSPPGEYTEPQHF
J: TRBJ1-5
V: TRBV6-5
size: NA
D: NA

DNA: TGTGCCAGCAGCTCTCCCGGGACAGGCTCCTATGGCTACACCTTC
CDR3: CASSSPGTGSYGYTF
J: TRBJ1-2
V: TRBV7-8
size: NA
D: TRBD1

DNA: TGTGCCAGCGGCTCTGGAAACACCATATATTTT
CDR3: CASGSGNTIYF
J: TRBJ1-3
V: TRBV28
size: NA
D: NA

DNA: TGTGCCAGCAGCGCCCGTCCACTAGCGTGGGAGACCCAGTACTTC
CDR3: CASSARPLAWETQYF
J: TRBJ2-5
V: TRBV9
size: once
D: TRBD2